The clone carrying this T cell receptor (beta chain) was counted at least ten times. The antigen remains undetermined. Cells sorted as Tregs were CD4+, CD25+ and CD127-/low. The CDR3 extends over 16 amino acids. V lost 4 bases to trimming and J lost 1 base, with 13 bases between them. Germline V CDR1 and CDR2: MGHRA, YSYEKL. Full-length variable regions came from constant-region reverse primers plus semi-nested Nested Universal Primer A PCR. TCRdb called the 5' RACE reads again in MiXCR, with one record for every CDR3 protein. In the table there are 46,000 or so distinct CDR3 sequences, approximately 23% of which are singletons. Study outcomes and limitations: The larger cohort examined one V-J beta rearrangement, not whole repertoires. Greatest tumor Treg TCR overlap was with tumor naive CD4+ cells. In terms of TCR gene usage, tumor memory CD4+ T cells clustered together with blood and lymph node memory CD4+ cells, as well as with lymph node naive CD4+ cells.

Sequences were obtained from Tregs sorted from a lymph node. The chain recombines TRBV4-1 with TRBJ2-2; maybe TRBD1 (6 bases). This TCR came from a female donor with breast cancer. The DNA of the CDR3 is TGCGCCAGCAGCCCCGAGGGGACACGGAACACCGGGGAGCTGTTTTTT. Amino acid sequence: CASSPEGTRNTGELFF.